Shown below are 18 T cell receptor beta chains from a single sample sequenced in a study of blood T cells in healthy people across ages. Primed by a sample-barcoded 5' primer and a J-beta primer mix, a second PCR proceeded for about 7 to 11 cycles. From the 5' RACE reads, TCRdb called clonotypes with MiXCR, one entry per CDR3 protein. This table holds about 570,000 distinct CDR3 sequences, roughly 29% found once. The sequencing sample was made of blood. These receptors were obtained from a woman aged 70 to 79 in good health.

This clonotype was observed a few times. This rearrangement joins TRBV20-1 to TRBJ1-5; D gene unclear. Germline-derived CDR1 and CDR2 are DFQATT and SNEGSKA (reference sequence). The CDR3 extends over 13 amino acids. The V gene lost 5 bases and the J gene lost 0 bases, with 8 bases spanning the gap. CDR3 region: CSAVRNSNQPQHF. Here the CDR3 DNA reads TGCAGTGCTGTCAGAAATAGCAATCAGCCCCAGCATTTT.

Note on this clonotype: At one end the junction does not follow the germline gene, possibly because of a read error. This chain links TRBV6-1 with TRBJ1-5, with 8 bases that match TRBD1. The CDR3 has 15 residues. CDR1 MNHNS and CDR2 SASEGT come from the germline V gene. CDR3 amino acids: CASRSGGAGNRPQHF. DNA for the CDR3: TGTGCCAGCAGATCAGGGGGCGCGGGCAATCGGCCCCAGCATTTT.

Note on this clonotype: An end of the junction does not agree with germline; a read error may underlie this. The chain is built from TRBV28 and TRBJ2-5; the D gene could be TRBD1 or TRBD2 (5 bases each). Germline CDR1 is MDHEN and CDR2 is SYDVKM. The CDR3 runs 15 residues. In nucleotides, the CDR3 is TGTGCCAGCAGCGCCCCGGCAGGGAGACAAGGGACCCAGTACTTC. Translating it yields CASSAPAGRQGTQYF.

V usage is TRBV3-1 and J usage is TRBJ2-5; no reliable D call. The J call may be mistaken, given a closer DNA end match to TRBJ2-1. Germline-derived CDR1 and CDR2 are LGHDT and YNNKEL (reference sequence). CDR3 length: 15 residues. The chain's CDR3 is CASSQARSRANEQFF. As DNA, the CDR3 is TGTGCCAGCAGCCAAGCTAGGAGTCGGGCAAATGAGCAGTTCTTC.

This clonotype occurred many times. The chain is built from TRBV3-1 and TRBJ2-1; perhaps TRBD2 as D (6 bases). This CDR3 region has 13 residues. CDR1 LGHDT and CDR2 YNNKEL come from the germline V gene (reference sequence). V dropped 1 base and J dropped 13 bases, with 14 bases sitting between them. CDR3 DNA sequence: TGTGCCAGCAGCCAAGTTCCGGGGCGGGGTCAGTTCTTC. It specifies CASSQVPGRGQFF.

The J gene is TRBJ1-6, the V gene TRBV3-1, with D perhaps matching TRBD1 (5 bases). The ends were cut back, 3 bases at V and 11 bases at J, with 23 bases in the middle. This CDR3 region has 17 residues. The germline V gene has CDR1 LGHDT and CDR2 YNNKEL (reference sequence). The CDR3 DNA reads as TGTGCCAGCAGCCACGGAGCCGGGGGGTCAGCTAGGCCACCCCTCCACTTT. It translates to CASSHGAGGSARPPLHF. Supplemented by reference TRBV3-1 and TRBJ1-6, the full variable domain reads DTAVSQTPKYLVTQMGNDKSIKCEQNLGHDTMYWYKQDSKKFLKIMFSYNNKELIINETVPNRFSPKSPDKAHLNLHINSLELGDSAVYFCASSHGAGGSARPPLHFGNGTRLTVT.

A few counts support this clonotype. The V and J genes are TRBV21-1 and TRBJ2-4; the D call in the table, TRBD1, was not verified against the DNA. TRBV21-1 is assigned pseudogene status. This CDR3 contains 14 residues. This chain's CDR3 is CASSRRQGENIQYF. In DNA form, the CDR3 reads TGTGCCAGCAGCAGAAGACAGGGGGAAAACATTCAGTACTTC.

Regarding this clonotype: One end of the junction varies from germline; a read error may be responsible. The V and J genes are TRBV9 and TRBJ2-1; D remains ambiguous. The tail of the sequence fits TRBJ2-7 better, so the J call may be wrong. The germline CDR1 and CDR2 sequences are SGDLS and YYNGEE. The CDR3 runs to 15 residues. CDR3 protein: CARSVVADGSYEQYF. CDR3 DNA: TGTGCCCGCAGCGTAGTAGCCGACGGCTCCTACGAGCAGTACTTC.

The CDR3 is CASRGGGGFGYTF. The CDR3, as DNA: TGTGCCAGCCGAGGAGGGGGCGGATTTGGCTACACCTTC. The chain links TRBV25-1 to TRBJ1-2; 7 bases match TRBD1. Germline V gives CDR1 MGHDK, CDR2 SYGVNS. The CDR3 is 13 residues long. J lost 7 bases, V lost 8 bases, and 10 bases had no gene match.

The chain recombines TRBV5-1 with TRBJ1-1; possible D gene TRBD1, 6 bases. The CDR3 covers 15 residues. Germline V gene lookup returns CDR1 SGHRS and CDR2 YFSETQ. V dropped 1 base and J dropped 3 bases, with 13 bases sitting between them. The DNA of the CDR3 is TGCGCCAGCAGCTTGCCTACAGGGTGGGACACTGAAGCTTTCTTT. This sequence encodes CASSLPTGWDTEAFF.

The sample holds a few counts of this clonotype. The chain employs TRBV7-9 and TRBJ1-1, with TRBD1 as a possible D gene (6 bases). The germline V gene has CDR1 SEHNR and CDR2 FQNEAQ (reference sequence). The CDR3 sequence is 14 residues long. Trimming took off 2 bases at V and 5 bases at J, with 12 bases between the two ends. CDR3 loop: CASSLLTGRTEAFF. The CDR3 DNA sequence: TGTGCCAGCAGCTTACTTACAGGGCGAACTGAAGCTTTCTTT. Based on the CDR3 plus reference TRBV7-9 and TRBJ1-1, the full variable domain is DTGVSQNPRHKITKRGQNVTFRCDPISEHNRLYWYRQTLGQGPEFLTYFQNEAQLEKSRLLSDRFSAERPKGSFSTLEIQRTEQGDSAMYLCASSLLTGRTEAFFGQGTRLTVV.

The J gene is TRBJ1-5, the V gene TRBV7-6; D is ambiguous. Germline V gives CDR1 SGHVS, CDR2 FNYEAQ. The CDR3 loop spans 16 amino acids. The V end was cut by 1 base, the J end by 6 bases, with 16 bases between. The CDR3 DNA sequence: TGTGCCAGCAGCTTAGGACCTACCTCCGGAGGTCAGCCCCAGCATTTT. Translated: CASSLGPTSGGQPQHF. The variable domain in full, completed from reference TRBV7-6 and TRBJ1-5, reads GAGVSQSPRYKVTKRGQDVALRCDPISGHVSLYWYRQALGQGPEFLTYFNYEAQQDKSGLPNDRFSAERPEGSISTLTIQRTEQRDSAMYRCASSLGPTSGGQPQHFGDGTRLSIL.

This clonotype was detected only a few times. CDR3 sequence: CASSQSELISSYNEQFF. For the CDR3, the DNA is TGCGCCAGCAGCCAATCGGAACTAATCAGCTCCTACAATGAGCAGTTCTTC. V usage is TRBV4-1 and J usage is TRBJ2-1; D call uncertain. V gave up 2 bases and J gave up 0 bases, with 14 bases separating them. The germline V gene has CDR1 MGHRA and CDR2 YSYEKL. This CDR3 comprises 17 residues.

This clonotype was observed a handful of times. The junction departs from the called germline gene at one end, perhaps through a read error. The CDR3 nucleotides are TGCAGCGTTCGCAGGGGGGGATACAATGAGCAGTTCTTT. Translating gives CSVRRGGYNEQFF. The chain has TRBV29-1 and TRBJ2-1; D is possibly TRBD1 or TRBD2 (7 bases each). The germline V gene has CDR1 SQVTM and CDR2 ANQGSEA. The CDR3 length is 13 residues.

This clonotype appeared once. V gene TRBV5-1 combines with J gene TRBJ2-2, with 12 bases fitting TRBD2. The V segment lost 0 bases and the J segment 7 bases; nucleotides outside the gene matches: 4. The germline CDR1 and CDR2 sequences are SGHRS and YFSETQ. The CDR3 runs 16 residues. The CDR3 sequence: CASSLGGLAGSGELFF. CDR3 bases: TGCGCCAGCAGCTTGGGCGGACTAGCGGGGAGCGGGGAGCTGTTTTTT.

This clonotype turned up a few times. The rearrangement links TRBV7-2 to TRBJ2-3; 7 bases fit TRBD1. The CDR3 sequence is 15 residues long. CDR1 is SGHTA and CDR2 is FQGNSA in the germline V gene. With V trimmed by 5 bases and J by 0 bases, 5 bases remained unmatched. CDR3 in DNA: TGTGCCAGCAGCCTAACAGGGGACAGCACAGATACGCAGTATTTT. Translated, it gives CASSLTGDSTDTQYF.

This clonotype was counted many times. V and J are TRBV7-2 and TRBJ1-2; tentatively, D is TRBD1 (5 bases). CDR1 and CDR2 from the germline V gene are SGHTA and FQGNSA. Trimming removed 1 base at V and 7 bases at J, with 16 bases between. There are 15 residues in the CDR3. The CDR3: CASSLVRRDQGGYTF. The CDR3 nucleotides are TGTGCCAGCAGCTTAGTGAGGAGGGATCAGGGTGGCTACACCTTC.

This clonotype appeared a few times. The CDR3 reads CASSLSGGAFEQYF. Written as DNA, the CDR3 is TGTGCCAGCAGCTTATCTGGGGGGGCCTTCGAGCAGTACTTC. The chain combines TRBV7-2 with TRBJ2-5, with a possible D match to TRBD2 (7 bases). The DNA end lines up better with TRBJ2-7; the J call may be wrong. The CDR3 runs 14 residues. The germline gives CDR1 SGHTA, CDR2 FQGNSA.